Presented here are 12 T cell receptor beta chains from one specimen sequenced in a study of cytotoxic CD8 clonotypes in ibrutinib-treated CLL. Libraries were prepared by immunoSEQ multiplex PCR; TCRdb keeps only in-frame clonotypes and omits some of them. The sample contains roughly 200,000 clones, approximately 75% of which appear only once. The starting material was PBMCs, obtained after 12 months of ibrutinib treatment. The source is a human donor with chronic lymphocytic leukemia.

This sequence joins TRBV6-5 and TRBJ2-7; 8 nucleotides agree with TRBD2. Trimming removed 3 bases from V and 9 bases from J; junction bases left unmatched: 4. Germline V gene sequence: CDR1 MNHEY, CDR2 SVGAGI. This CDR3 spans 12 amino acids. CDR3 sequence: CASSYREGRQYF. The DNA of the CDR3 is TGTGCCAGCAGTTATCGGGAGGGGAGGCAGTACTTC.

The chain links TRBV6-5 to TRBJ1-2; D might be TRBD1 (6 bases). Trimming took off 7 bases at V and 4 bases at J, with 16 bases between the two ends. CDR1 and CDR2 (germline): MNHEY, SVGAGI. This CDR3 comprises 14 residues. The CDR3 nucleotides read TGTGCCAGCACCCCGGGACACATAAGCTATGGCTACACCTTC. It is translated as CASTPGHISYGYTF.

V gene TRBV5-4 combines with J gene TRBJ1-2; unclear D gene. Trimming pared 0 bases from V and 4 bases from J, leaving 10 bases between. The CDR3 is 14 residues long. In germline, CDR1 is SGHNT, CDR2 YYREEE (reference sequence). The chain's CDR3 is CASSLGSDFYGYTF. CDR3 coding DNA: TGTGCCAGCAGCTTGGGTTCAGACTTCTATGGCTACACCTTC.

The chain recombines TRBV27 with TRBJ2-2; either TRBD1 or TRBD2 may fit D (6 bases each). The CDR3 spans 18 residues. Trimming shortened V by 6 bases and J by 6 bases, and 26 bases separated the two germline ends. The germline V gene encodes CDR1 MNHEY and CDR2 SMNVEV (reference sequence). Here the CDR3 reads CASSSNRDTDRDSGELFF. CDR3 in DNA: TGTGCCAGCAGCTCGAACCGGGACACCGACCGGGACTCCGGGGAGCTGTTTTTT.

This clone was seen more than once but under ten times. This chain connects TRBV7-9 to TRBJ2-6, with D maybe TRBD1 (5 bases). The germline V and J ends were trimmed by 2 bases and 4 bases, with 9 bases remaining between them. The CDR3 is made up of 15 amino acids. Germline V CDR1 and CDR2: SEHNR, FQNEAQ (reference sequence). The CDR3 spells CASSLRGSGANVLTF. In DNA, the CDR3 is TGTGCCAGCAGCTTAAGGGGTTCCGGGGCCAACGTCCTGACTTTC.

The V and J genes are TRBV4-2 and TRBJ2-1; 9 bases match TRBD2. There are 18 residues in the CDR3. Trimming took 5 bases from V and 8 from J; bases not matched to a gene: 19. Per the germline V gene, CDR1 is LGHNA and CDR2 is YNFKEQ. The CDR3 DNA is TGTGCCAGCAGCTTGCGGTACGGTCCAGCGGGAGGAAAGGATGAGCAGTTCTTC. Translated, it gives CASSLRYGPAGGKDEQFF.

This sequence joins TRBV18 and TRBJ2-2; 9 bases are a match to TRBD1. Germline CDR1 is KGHSH and CDR2 is LQKENI. CDR3 size: 16 residues. With V trimmed by 6 bases and J by 0 bases, 5 bases remained unmatched. The CDR3: CASSPGDRANTGELFF. The CDR3 coding sequence is TGTGCCAGCTCTCCCGGGGACAGGGCGAACACCGGGGAGCTGTTTTTT. The variable domain in full, with the rest retrieved from reference TRBV18 and TRBJ2-2, is NAGVMQNPRHLVRRRGQEARLRCSPMKGHSHVYWYRQLPEEGLKFMVYLQKENIIDESGMPKERFSAEFPKEGPSILRIQQVVRGDSAAYFCASSPGDRANTGELFFGEGSRLTVL.

The chain uses TRBV4-1 and TRBJ1-4; tentative D call: TRBD1 (6 bases). The length of the CDR3 is 14 residues. V was clipped by 5 bases and J by 5 bases, with 12 bases between them. In germline, CDR1 is MGHRA, CDR2 YSYEKL. The CDR3 is CASSKRQANEKLFF. The CDR3 DNA sequence: TGCGCCAGCAGCAAAAGACAGGCCAATGAAAAACTGTTTTTT.

The V call is TRBV5-6, the J call TRBJ2-7, with 11 bases matching TRBD2. Germline CDR1 reads SGHDT; CDR2 reads YYEEEE. The CDR3 runs 18 residues. The trim removed 0 bases at V and 2 bases at J, leaving 10 bases unmatched. The CDR3 loop is CASSLGPILAGGTYEQYF. The CDR3 DNA sequence: TGTGCCAGCAGCTTGGGCCCTATCCTAGCGGGGGGTACCTACGAGCAGTACTTC.

The chain couples TRBV4-1 to TRBJ1-2; possible D gene TRBD1, 5 bases. Germline V gene sequence: CDR1 MGHRA, CDR2 YSYEKL. Between the trimmed V and J ends, which lost 1 base and 2 bases, there was a span of 11 bases. The CDR3 runs to 15 residues. CDR3 region: CASSQASQGNYGYTF. CDR3 DNA: TGCGCCAGCAGCCAAGCTAGCCAGGGCAACTATGGCTACACCTTC.

The chain couples TRBV15 to TRBJ2-2; D is unresolved. Germline V lookup: CDR1 LNHNV, CDR2 YYDKDF (reference sequence). This CDR3 region has 14 residues. Trimming cost V 0 bases and J 6 bases, with 8 bases left between them. CDR3 nucleotide sequence: TGTGCCACCAGCAGAGAGATCGGCCCCGGGGAGCTGTTTTTT. It yields the protein CATSREIGPGELFF.

The rearrangement links TRBV14 to TRBJ2-3; D not resolved. The CDR3 has 16 residues. The germline CDR1 and CDR2 sequences are SGHDN and FVKESK. Trimming took off 0 bases at V and 2 bases at J, with 12 bases between the two ends. DNA for the CDR3: TGTGCCAGCAGCCAAGATCTTCCGGCACACACAGATACGCAGTATTTT. This sequence encodes CASSQDLPAHTDTQYF.